Listed below are T cell receptor beta chains from one sample, sequenced in a study of OX40 agonist ivuxolimab in advanced cancers. Profiling relied on immunoSEQ multiplex PCR, and the TCRdb table lists in-frame clones only, not all of them. Here the sample spans under 85,000 clones, around 90% being singletons. This specimen consisted of CD4+ or CD8+ T cells sorted from blood, obtained in a trial of the OX40 agonist ivuxolimab. Receptor source: an adult with an advanced solid tumor such as melanoma, head and neck, liver or kidney cancer. Both conserved end residues are part of each CDR3. The order of the fields is clone size, J gene, D gene, V gene, CDR3 protein, CDR3 DNA. The D gene is left open where the match is weak. Part of the rows lack a size; the others show once, few, many or a class for expanded clones.

>.|TRBJ2-7|.|TRBV25-1
CASSAAGSYEQYF
TGTGCCAGCAGTGCGGCGGGATCCTACGAGCAGTACTTC
>few|TRBJ2-5|.|TRBV5-1
CASSGRGQAQETQYF
TGCGCCAGCAGCGGTCGGGGCCAGGCCCAAGAGACCCAGTACTTC
>.|TRBJ1-4|.|TRBV5-5
CASSLFSEEKLFF
TGTGCCAGCAGCTTGTTCTCAGAGGAAAAACTGTTTTTT
>once|TRBJ2-1|.|TRBV7-3
CASSSTGAGEQFF
TGTGCCAGCAGCAGCACAGGGGCGGGGGAGCAGTTCTTC
>.|TRBJ1-1|TRBD1|TRBV6-6
CASSTQGGNTEAFF
TGTGCCAGCAGTACCCAGGGGGGGAACACTGAAGCTTTCTTT
>once|TRBJ1-3|.|TRBV5-1
CASSLDESGPSSGNTIYF
TGCGCCAGCAGCTTGGACGAGTCGGGACCGTCTTCTGGAAACACCATATATTTT
>.|TRBJ1-1|.|TRBV6-5
CASSPLLNTEAFF
TGTGCCAGCAGTCCGCTCCTGAACACTGAAGCTTTCTTT
>.|TRBJ2-1|.|TRBV25-1
CASSGLGSGYNEQFF
TGTGCCAGCAGTGGGCTGGGCAGCGGGTACAATGAGCAGTTCTTC
>.|TRBJ2-1|.|TRBV6-1
CASKEGAGEQFF
TGTGCCAGCAAGGAGGGGGCGGGTGAGCAGTTCTTC
>.|TRBJ2-7|.|TRBV6-1
CATQSESSYEQYF
TGTGCCACCCAGAGCGAGAGCTCCTACGAGCAGTACTTC
>.|TRBJ1-4|TRBD1|TRBV19
CASSPTGTNEKLFF
TGTGCCAGTAGCCCGACAGGGACTAATGAAAAACTGTTTTTT
>.|TRBJ2-7|.|TRBV28
CASTSYGGYEQYF
TGTGCCAGCACCTCTTATGGGGGATACGAGCAGTACTTC
>.|TRBJ2-5|TRBD2|TRBV12-5
CASGLGGTNQETQYF
TGTGCTAGTGGTTTGGGTGGGACTAACCAAGAGACCCAGTACTTC
>.|TRBJ2-2|.|TRBV7-9
CASSDTRKSVGELFF
TGTGCCAGCAGCGATACTCGGAAGTCGGTCGGGGAGCTGTTTTTT
>.|TRBJ2-3|.|TRBV5-1
CASSTTATDTQYF
TGCGCCAGCAGTACTACTGCCACAGATACGCAGTATTTT
>.|TRBJ1-2|.|TRBV5-1
CASSPGDYGYTF
TGTGCCAGCAGCCCGGGGGACTATGGCTACACCTTC
>.|TRBJ2-7|.|TRBV5-4
CASSLAGVGVYEQYF
TGTGCCAGCAGCTTGGCCGGAGTAGGGGTCTACGAGCAGTACTTC
>.|TRBJ2-3|TRBD2|TRBV5-8
CASSLRLAGNTDTQYF
TGTGCCAGCAGCCTCCGACTAGCGGGTAACACAGATACGCAGTATTTT
>.|TRBJ2-5|TRBD2|TRBV30
CAWSVTGGKETQYF
TGTGCCTGGAGTGTAACGGGGGGAAAAGAGACCCAGTACTTC
>.|TRBJ2-1|TRBD1|TRBV19
CASSIPPGQGALEQFF
TGTGCCAGTAGTATACCGCCGGGACAGGGGGCGCTTGAGCAGTTCTTC
>.|TRBJ2-5|TRBD2|TRBV27
CASRPRLAGWGETQYF
TGTGCCAGCAGACCCCGACTAGCGGGTTGGGGGGAGACCCAGTACTTC
>.|TRBJ1-3|TRBD1|TRBV6-1
CASSIPGQRTRPYF
TGTGCCAGCAGTATTCCGGGACAGCGGACGCGCCCATATTTT
>.|TRBJ1-1|.|TRBV28
CASTDRMNTEAFF
TGTGCCAGCACAGACCGTATGAACACTGAAGCTTTCTTT
>.|TRBJ2-2|TRBD1|TRBV5-1
CASSLRGQALTGELFF
TGCGCCAGCAGCTTGAGGGGACAGGCCCTCACCGGGGAGCTGTTTTTT
>.|TRBJ2-1|.|TRBV11-3
CASTPSCCPSSYNEQFF
TGTGCCAGCACCCCTTCCTGCTGCCCCAGCTCCTACAATGAGCAGTTCTTC
>few|TRBJ2-1|TRBD2|TRBV5-1
CASSLGFLAGGQSEQFF
TGCGCCAGCAGCTTGGGCTTTCTAGCGGGAGGGCAGAGTGAGCAGTTCTTC
>.|TRBJ2-2|.|TRBV5-5
CASSLRPDGELFF
TGTGCCAGCAGCTTGAGGCCCGACGGGGAGCTGTTTTTT
>.|TRBJ2-7|TRBD1|TRBV5-1
CASSPTATGVGEQYF
TGCGCCAGCAGCCCCACCGCTACAGGGGTTGGGGAGCAGTACTTC
>.|TRBJ2-6|.|TRBV5-4
CASSLFTSGANVLTF
TGTGCCAGCAGCTTATTCACCTCTGGGGCCAACGTCCTGACTTTC
>.|TRBJ2-6|TRBD1|TRBV11-2
CASSPGPKGADSGANVLTF
TGTGCCAGCAGCCCTGGCCCCAAGGGGGCCGACTCTGGGGCCAACGTCCTGACTTTC
>few|TRBJ1-1|.|TRBV11-2
CASRGSLLNTEAFF
TGTGCCAGCAGAGGATCCCTCTTAAACACTGAAGCTTTCTTT
>.|TRBJ2-3|.|TRBV5-1
CASSLTGVESTDTQYF
TGCGCCAGCAGCCTGACGGGGGTGGAGAGCACAGATACGCAGTATTTT
>.|TRBJ1-1|.|TRBV30
CAWSKGSGTEAFF
TGTGCCTGGAGTAAGGGGTCGGGCACTGAAGCTTTCTTT
>.|TRBJ1-1|TRBD1|TRBV18
CASSPGTGDTEAFF
TGTGCCAGCTCACCCGGGACAGGGGATACTGAAGCTTTCTTT
>.|TRBJ1-4|.|TRBV9
CASSERGAGGEKLFF
TGTGCCAGCAGCGAACGGGGAGCAGGTGGAGAAAAACTGTTTTTT
>.|TRBJ2-1|TRBD1|TRBV6-6
CASQTRTGKDEQFF
TGTGCCAGCCAAACCCGGACAGGGAAGGATGAGCAGTTCTTC
>.|TRBJ1-1|.|TRBV4-1
CASSQGPGRGTEAFF
TGCGCCAGCAGCCAAGGTCCGGGAAGGGGCACTGAAGCTTTCTTT
>once|TRBJ1-4|.|TRBV18
CASSPSQGRMANEKLFF
TGTGCCAGCTCACCCTCACAGGGAAGAATGGCTAATGAAAAACTGTTTTTT
>.|TRBJ1-2|.|TRBV29-1
CSVSLGDYGYTF
TGCAGCGTTTCTTTGGGGGATTATGGCTACACCTTC
>.|TRBJ2-7|.|TRBV5-8
CASSLKTTYEQYF
TGTGCCAGCAGCTTGAAGACTACCTACGAGCAGTACTTC
>.|TRBJ2-3|TRBD2|TRBV6-5
CASSYQASGSTDTQYF
TGTGCCAGCAGTTACCAGGCTAGCGGGAGTACAGATACGCAGTATTTT
>.|TRBJ2-7|TRBD1|TRBV19
CASRPGDRGGEQYF
TGTGCCAGTAGGCCCGGGGACAGGGGTGGTGAGCAGTACTTC
>.|TRBJ2-7|.|TRBV7-3
CASSLDDFGPYEQYF
TGTGCCAGCAGCTTGGACGACTTCGGCCCCTACGAGCAGTACTTC
>.|TRBJ1-2|.|TRBV19
CASSDRDGYGYTF
TGTGCCAGTAGTGATCGAGACGGTTATGGCTACACCTTC
>.|TRBJ2-1|.|TRBV21-1
CASRLKVSNEQFF
TGTGCCAGCCGTCTTAAAGTGAGCAATGAGCAGTTCTTC
>.|TRBJ2-5|.|TRBV5-1
CASSSVDGETQYF
TGCGCCAGCAGCTCGGTGGATGGGGAGACCCAGTACTTC
>.|TRBJ2-7|.|TRBV12-5
CASGLLTTGREAYEQYF
TGTGCTAGTGGTTTGCTAACGACAGGTAGGGAAGCCTACGAGCAGTACTTC
>.|TRBJ1-1|.|TRBV15
CATSRDLGNTEAFF
TGTGCCACCAGCAGAGATCTAGGTAACACTGAAGCTTTCTTT
>.|TRBJ2-2|TRBD2|TRBV19
CASLPAGANTGELFF
TGTGCCAGCCTGCCAGCGGGAGCGAACACCGGGGAGCTGTTTTTT
>.|TRBJ1-1|.|TRBV14
CATSAMAGTAFF
TGTGCCACCAGTGCGATGGCAGGGACGGCTTTCTTT
>.|TRBJ2-1|TRBD2|TRBV28
CASSPRLADGGEQFF
TGTGCCAGCAGCCCTAGACTAGCGGACGGCGGTGAGCAGTTCTTC
>.|TRBJ2-1|.|TRBV11-3
CASSLATGYNEQFF
TGTGCCAGCAGCTTAGCAACGGGGTACAATGAGCAGTTCTTC
>.|TRBJ2-5|.|TRBV19
CASSIRPLPTVETQYF
TGTGCCAGTAGTATAAGGCCGTTGCCGACGGTGGAGACCCAGTACTTC